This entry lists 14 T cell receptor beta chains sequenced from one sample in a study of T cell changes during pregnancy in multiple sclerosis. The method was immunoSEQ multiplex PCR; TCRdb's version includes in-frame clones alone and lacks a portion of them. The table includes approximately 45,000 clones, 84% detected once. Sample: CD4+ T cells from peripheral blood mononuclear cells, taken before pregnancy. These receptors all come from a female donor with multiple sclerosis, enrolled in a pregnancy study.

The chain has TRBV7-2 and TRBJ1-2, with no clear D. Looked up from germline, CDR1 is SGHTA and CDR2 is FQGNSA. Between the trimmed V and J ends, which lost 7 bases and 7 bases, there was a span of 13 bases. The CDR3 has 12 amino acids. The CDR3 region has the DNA TGTGCCAGCACCCTACTCCATAGTGGCTACACCTTC. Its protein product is CASTLLHSGYTF.

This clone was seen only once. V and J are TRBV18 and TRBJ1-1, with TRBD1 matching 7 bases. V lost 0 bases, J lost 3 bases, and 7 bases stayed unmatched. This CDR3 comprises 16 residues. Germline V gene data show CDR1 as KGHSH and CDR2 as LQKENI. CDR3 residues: CASSPPSRGPDTEAFF. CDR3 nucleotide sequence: TGTGCCAGCTCACCACCAAGTAGGGGGCCTGACACTGAAGCTTTCTTT.

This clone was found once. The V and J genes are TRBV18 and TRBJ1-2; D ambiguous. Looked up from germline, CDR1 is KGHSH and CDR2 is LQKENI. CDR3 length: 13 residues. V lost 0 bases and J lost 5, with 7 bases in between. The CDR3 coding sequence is TGTGCCAGCTCACCACCGAGTATTTATGGCTACACCTTC. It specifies CASSPPSIYGYTF.

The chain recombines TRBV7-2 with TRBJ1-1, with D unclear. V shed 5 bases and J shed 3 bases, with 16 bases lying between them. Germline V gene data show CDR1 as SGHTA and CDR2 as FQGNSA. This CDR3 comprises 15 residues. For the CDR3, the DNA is TGTGCCAGCAGCCCGCCGTTCGGGTGGGACACTGAAGCTTTCTTT. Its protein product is CASSPPFGWDTEAFF.

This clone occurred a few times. The DNA for the CDR3 is TGTGCCGTTCAGGGGGATAGCAATCAGCCCCAGCATTTT. Protein: CAVQGDSNQPQHF. This chain joins TRBV2 and TRBJ1-5, with TRBD1 matching over 7 bases. The J segment lost 0 bases and the V segment lost 11 bases, leaving 4 bases of the junction unmatched. The CDR3 runs 13 residues. Germline V gives CDR1 SNHLY, CDR2 FYNNEI.

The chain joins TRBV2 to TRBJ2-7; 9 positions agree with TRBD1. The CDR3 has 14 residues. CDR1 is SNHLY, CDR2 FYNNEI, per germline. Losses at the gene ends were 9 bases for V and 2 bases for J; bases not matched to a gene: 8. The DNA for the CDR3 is TGTGCCAGGAACCGGGACAGGGCACCCTACGAGCAGTACTTC. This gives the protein CARNRDRAPYEQYF.

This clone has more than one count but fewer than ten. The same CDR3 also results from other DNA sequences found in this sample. The CDR3, as DNA: TGTGCCAGCAGTCGGTCTAACACCGGGGAGCTGTTTTTT. Translated, it gives CASSRSNTGELFF. The chain is built from TRBV6-5 and TRBJ2-2, with D unresolved. The CDR3 has 13 amino acids. Trimming removed 5 bases from V and 2 bases from J, with 6 bases in between. Germline V gene sequence: CDR1 MNHEY, CDR2 SVGAGI.

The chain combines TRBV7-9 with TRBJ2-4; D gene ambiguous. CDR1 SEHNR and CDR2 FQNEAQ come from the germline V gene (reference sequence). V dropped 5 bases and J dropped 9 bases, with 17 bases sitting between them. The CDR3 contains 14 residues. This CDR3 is CASSAKEAVTIQYF. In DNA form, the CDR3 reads TGTGCCAGCAGCGCTAAAGAGGCGGTGACCATTCAGTACTTC.

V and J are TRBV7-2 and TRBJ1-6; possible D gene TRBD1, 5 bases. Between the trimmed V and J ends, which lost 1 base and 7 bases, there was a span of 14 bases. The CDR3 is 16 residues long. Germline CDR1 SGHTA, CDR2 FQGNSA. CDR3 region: CASSLGFQGFNSPLHF. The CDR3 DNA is TGTGCCAGCAGCTTAGGGTTTCAGGGTTTCAATTCACCCCTCCACTTT.

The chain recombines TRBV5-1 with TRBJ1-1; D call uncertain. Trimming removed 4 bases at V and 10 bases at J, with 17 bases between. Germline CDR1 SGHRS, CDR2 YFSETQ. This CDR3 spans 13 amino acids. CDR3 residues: CASSPRPPGRAFF. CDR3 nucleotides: TGCGCCAGCAGCCCACGTCCCCCAGGAAGAGCTTTCTTT.

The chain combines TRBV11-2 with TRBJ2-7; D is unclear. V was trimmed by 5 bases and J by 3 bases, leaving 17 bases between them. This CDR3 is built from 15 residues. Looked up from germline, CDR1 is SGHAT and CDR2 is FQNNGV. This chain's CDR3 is CASSPDRSSGYEQYF. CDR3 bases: TGTGCCAGCAGCCCAGACCGGAGTAGTGGCTACGAGCAGTACTTC.

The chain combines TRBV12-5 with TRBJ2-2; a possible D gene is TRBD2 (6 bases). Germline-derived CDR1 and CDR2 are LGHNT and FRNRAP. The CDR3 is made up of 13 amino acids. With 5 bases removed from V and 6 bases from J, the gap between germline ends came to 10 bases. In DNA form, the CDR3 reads TGTGCTAGTGGTCGGGACTTTTCCGGGGAGCTGTTTTTT. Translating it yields CASGRDFSGELFF. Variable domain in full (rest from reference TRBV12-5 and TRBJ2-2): DARVTQTPRHKVTEMGQEVTMRCQPILGHNTVFWYRQTMMQGLELLAYFRNRAPLDDSGMPKDRFSAEMPDATLATLKIQPSEPRDSAVYFCASGRDFSGELFFGEGSRLTVL.

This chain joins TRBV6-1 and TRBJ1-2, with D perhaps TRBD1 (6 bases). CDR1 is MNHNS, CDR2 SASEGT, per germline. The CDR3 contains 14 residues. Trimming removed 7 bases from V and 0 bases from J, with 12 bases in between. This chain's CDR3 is CASNRDGANYGYTF. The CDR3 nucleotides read TGTGCCAGCAACAGGGATGGAGCTAACTATGGCTACACCTTC.

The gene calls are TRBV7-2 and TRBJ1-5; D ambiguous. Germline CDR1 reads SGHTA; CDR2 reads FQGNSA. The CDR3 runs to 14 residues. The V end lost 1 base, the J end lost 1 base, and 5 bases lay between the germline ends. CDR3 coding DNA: TGTGCCAGCAGCTTAGATTTAAGCAATCAGCCCCAGCATTTT. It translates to CASSLDLSNQPQHF.